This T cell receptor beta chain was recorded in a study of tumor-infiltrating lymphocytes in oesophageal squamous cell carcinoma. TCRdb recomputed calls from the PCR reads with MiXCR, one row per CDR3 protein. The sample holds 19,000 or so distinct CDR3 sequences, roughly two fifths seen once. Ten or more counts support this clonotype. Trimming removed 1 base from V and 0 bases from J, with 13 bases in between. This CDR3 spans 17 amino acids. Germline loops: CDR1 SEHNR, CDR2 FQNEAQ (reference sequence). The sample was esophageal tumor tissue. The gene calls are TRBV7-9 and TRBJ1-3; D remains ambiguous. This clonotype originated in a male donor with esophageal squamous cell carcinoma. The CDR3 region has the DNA TGTGCCAGCAGCTTAGGGCTGGGGTCGATCTCTGGAAACACCATATATTTT. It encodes CASSLGLGSISGNTIYF.